This TCR beta chain was retrieved from a study of blood T cells in healthy people across ages. The use of a sample-barcoded 5' primer and a J-beta primer mix characterized a second PCR of roughly 7 to 12 cycles. In TCRdb, the 5' RACE reads were re-called with MiXCR into one record per CDR3 protein. The sample holds over a million distinct CDR3 sequences, under 55% seen once. Only a few counts were recorded for this clonotype. Sequenced: blood. The origin of this receptor is a woman in her sixties in good health.

CDR3 nucleotide sequence: TGTGCCAGCAGCGACCGAGGGTGGGGGAACACTGAAGCTTTCTTT. The encoded protein is CASSDRGWGNTEAFF. The rearrangement uses TRBV7-9 and TRBJ1-1, with D hard to call. V was cut by 5 bases and J by 1 base, with 14 bases left in between. Germline CDR1 reads SEHNR; CDR2 reads FQNEAQ (reference sequence). This CDR3 has 15 amino acids.